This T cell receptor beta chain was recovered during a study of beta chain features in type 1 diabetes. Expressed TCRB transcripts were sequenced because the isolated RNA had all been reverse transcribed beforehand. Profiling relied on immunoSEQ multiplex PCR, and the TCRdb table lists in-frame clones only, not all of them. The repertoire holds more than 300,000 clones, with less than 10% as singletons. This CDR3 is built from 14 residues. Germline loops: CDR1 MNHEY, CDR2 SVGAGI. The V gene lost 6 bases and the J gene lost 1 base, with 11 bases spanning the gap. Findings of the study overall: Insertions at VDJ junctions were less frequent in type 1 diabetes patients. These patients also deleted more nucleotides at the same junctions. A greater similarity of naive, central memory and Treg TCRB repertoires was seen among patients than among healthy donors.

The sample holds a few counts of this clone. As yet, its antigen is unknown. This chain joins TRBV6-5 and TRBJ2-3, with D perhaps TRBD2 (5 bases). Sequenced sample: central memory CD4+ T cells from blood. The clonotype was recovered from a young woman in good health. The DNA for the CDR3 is TGTGCCAGCAGAACAGAGGGAGGCACAGATACGCAGTATTTT. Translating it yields CASRTEGGTDTQYF.